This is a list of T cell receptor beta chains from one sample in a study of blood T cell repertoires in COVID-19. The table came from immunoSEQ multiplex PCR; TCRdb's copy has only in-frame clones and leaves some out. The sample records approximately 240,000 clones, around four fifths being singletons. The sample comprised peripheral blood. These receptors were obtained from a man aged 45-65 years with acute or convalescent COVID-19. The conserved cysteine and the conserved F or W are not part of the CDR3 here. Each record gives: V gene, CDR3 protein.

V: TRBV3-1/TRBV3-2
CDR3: ASSHDSGIHYGYT

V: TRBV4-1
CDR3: ASSPTGTVSGNTIY

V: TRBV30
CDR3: ASEAGTGIDEQY

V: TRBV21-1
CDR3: ASRNTGRERNTIY

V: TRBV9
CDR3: ASSRGIQGGYT

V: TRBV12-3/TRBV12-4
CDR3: ASSSDKLYEQY

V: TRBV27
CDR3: ASSLSTGSPTYEQY

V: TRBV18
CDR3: ASSPTDSFPEAF

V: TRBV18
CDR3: ASSPPGVSYNEQF

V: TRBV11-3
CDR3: ASSRTNHNSPLH

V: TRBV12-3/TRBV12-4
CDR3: ASDGGTGELF

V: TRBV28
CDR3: ASSLGGSYEQY

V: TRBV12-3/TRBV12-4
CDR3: ASSLAMNTEAF

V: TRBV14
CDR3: ASSQAGLPLH

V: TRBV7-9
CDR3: ASNGLAGGSYEQY